The clone carrying this TCR beta chain was seen ten or more times. Trimming pared 8 bases from V and 2 bases from J, leaving 12 bases between. CDR3 length: 14 amino acids. Germline V gene lookup returns CDR1 KGHSH and CDR2 LQKENI. TCRdb fed the 5' RACE reads into MiXCR, producing one record per CDR3 protein. This sample has around 600,000 distinct CDR3 sequences; roughly an eighth occur once, and the top ten carry just under 15%. These data come from a study of T cells after yellow fever vaccination. This material consisted of PBMCs, taken on the day of the yellow fever booster vaccination. The origin of this receptor is a man aged 25-45 years who received the YFV17D yellow fever vaccine. The gene calls are TRBV18 and TRBJ2-2; D gene uncertain. The CDR3 nucleotides are TGTGCCAGCAGTCCCAGACAAAACACCGGGGAGCTGTTTTTT. The encoded protein is CASSPRQNTGELFF.